The TCR beta chain under discussion was sequenced for a study of T cell responses to AZD1222 COVID-19 vaccine. General observations from the study: Nearly half of spike-specific TCRs reportedly target variant regions that are unmutated in the B.1.351 and B.1.1.7 variants. Regions 160-218 and 743-854 held dominance among vaccine-associated CD4 TCRs, which spanned spike. Elevations in Spike-specific TCR breadth and depth followed administration of two AZD1222 doses. Of the AZD1222 recipients, only 5 or 6 were seropositive at baseline.

Repertoires were generated with immunoSEQ multiplex PCR, while TCRdb's copy carries only in-frame clones and drops some. This table has fewer than 140,000 clones, 75% to 90% appearing once. The CDR3 sequence is 20 residues long. Germline CDR1 is MDHEN and CDR2 is SYDVKM. V trimming: 4 bases; J trimming: 3 bases; junction bases outside the gene matches: 15. A word on this clone: What it recognizes is unknown.

The TCR comes from an adult in good health. The chain links TRBV28 to TRBJ2-2; 12 positions agree with TRBD1. Sequences were derived from peripheral blood, sampled on day 0 of AZD1222 vaccination. CDR3 DNA sequence: TGTGCCAGCAGTTCCGACTTCCGTTGGCGGGACAGGGGGCACACCGGGGAGCTGTTTTTT. It yields the protein CASSSDFRWRDRGHTGELFF.